The 9 T cell receptor beta chains presented below share a single source sample, sequenced in a study of T cells in Graves' hyperthyroidism and ophthalmopathy. The TCR beta CDR3 regions underwent amplification using RNA transcripts as the source. First-round RT-PCR targeting the TCR CDR3 was performed with the HTBI primer set. TCRdb re-analysed the multiplex PCR reads in MiXCR, keeping a single row per CDR3 protein. The data show 350,000 or so distinct CDR3 sequences, roughly 17% seen once. Material: blood. The receptors come from a woman younger than 45 with Graves' hyperthyroidism that later progressed to Graves' ophthalmopathy.

This clonotype was counted ten times or more. The chain couples TRBV12-3 or TRBV12-4 to TRBJ2-7; TRBD1 aligns across 10 bases. With 1 base clipped from V and 6 bases from J, the junction kept 3 bases outside the gene matches. The CDR3 spans 14 residues. This CDR3 is CASSLGQGAIEQYF. The CDR3, as DNA: TGTGCCAGCAGTTTAGGACAGGGGGCGATCGAGCAGTACTTC.

This clonotype was observed a few times. The chain combines TRBV6-2 or TRBV6-3 with TRBJ2-5; TRBD2 is a possible D gene (6 bases). CDR1 is MNHEY, CDR2 SVGEGT, per germline. This CDR3 spans 16 amino acids. V lost 2 bases and J lost 3, with 16 bases in between. The CDR3 is CASSYDTSKGEETQYF. CDR3 DNA: TGTGCCAGCAGTTACGATACTAGCAAAGGGGAAGAGACCCAGTACTTC.

Only a few counts were recorded for this clonotype. The J gene is TRBJ2-2, the V gene TRBV9; D gene uncertain. With 3 bases removed from V and 0 bases from J, the gap between germline ends came to 6 bases. Germline lookup yields CDR1 SGDLS and CDR2 YYNGEE. The CDR3 consists of 14 residues. The CDR3 DNA reads as TGTGCCAGCAGCGGGGATTCGAACACCGGGGAGCTGTTTTTT. This translates into CASSGDSNTGELFF.

This clonotype was recorded at least ten times. The chain carries TRBV18 and TRBJ1-1; the D gene is possibly TRBD1 (5 bases). The CDR3 is 13 residues long. V lost 5 bases and J lost 3, with 10 bases in between. Germline CDR1 and CDR2: KGHSH and LQKENI. The CDR3 region is CASSTDTDTEAFF. As DNA, the CDR3 is TGTGCCAGCTCAACGGACACGGACACTGAAGCTTTCTTT.

This clonotype was seen many times. The CDR3 nucleotides read TGTGCCAGCAGCTACGGGACAGGGTTGACTGAAGCTTTCTTT. As protein: CASSYGTGLTEAFF. The rearrangement uses TRBV3-1 and TRBJ1-1; TRBD1 matches 9 bases. The CDR3 sequence is 14 residues long. Germline V gene sequence: CDR1 LGHDT, CDR2 YNNKEL (reference sequence). Unmatched junction bases numbered 6, after V lost 5 bases and J lost 5 bases.

At least ten counts were recorded for this clonotype. The chain has TRBV12-3 or TRBV12-4 and TRBJ1-2; TRBD1 matches 11 bases. The CDR3 length is 14 residues. J lost 4 bases, V lost 6 bases, and 4 bases had no gene match. This chain's CDR3 is CASRRTGGVYGYTF. CDR3 nucleotide sequence: TGTGCCAGCAGGAGGACAGGGGGCGTCTATGGCTACACCTTC.

This clonotype was counted at least ten times. V gene TRBV27 combines with J gene TRBJ1-5; TRBD1 is a possible D gene (5 bases). Trimming left V 0 bases short and J 3 bases short, with 12 bases between. Germline V gene sequence: CDR1 MNHEY, CDR2 SMNVEV (reference sequence). The CDR3 is made up of 16 amino acids. CDR3 amino acids: CASSLSMGTLNQPQHF. The CDR3 nucleotides are TGTGCCAGCAGTTTATCGATGGGGACTCTCAATCAGCCCCAGCATTTT.

This clonotype was seen many times. The chain recombines TRBV30 with TRBJ1-1; D remains unclear. The CDR3 length is 14 residues. Trimming took off 2 bases at V and 4 bases at J, with 14 bases between the two ends. Germline loops: CDR1 GTSNPN, CDR2 SVGIG (reference sequence). Here the CDR3 DNA reads TGTGCCTGGAGTATCGCGGGATTCGGCACTGAAGCTTTCTTT. Translated, it gives CAWSIAGFGTEAFF.

There are many counts of this clonotype. The chain links TRBV29-1 to TRBJ2-1, with D tentatively TRBD1 or TRBD2 (5 bases each). The germline V and J ends were trimmed by 2 bases and 10 bases, with 12 bases remaining between them. The CDR3 sequence is 12 residues long. Germline-derived CDR1 and CDR2 are SQVTM and ANQGSEA. This CDR3 reads CSVEFSGTEQFF. The CDR3 region has the DNA TGCAGCGTTGAATTTTCGGGGACGGAGCAGTTCTTC.